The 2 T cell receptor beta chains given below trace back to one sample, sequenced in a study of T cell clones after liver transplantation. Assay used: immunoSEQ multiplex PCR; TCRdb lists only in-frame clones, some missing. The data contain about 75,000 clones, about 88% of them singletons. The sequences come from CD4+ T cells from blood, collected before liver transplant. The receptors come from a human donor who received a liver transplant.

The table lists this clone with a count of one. The CDR3 protein is CASRAGGRDEKLFF. In DNA form, the CDR3 reads TGTGCCAGCAGGGCGGGGGGGCGTGATGAAAAACTGTTTTTT. V and J are TRBV7-9 and TRBJ1-4; a weak D match, TRBD1 (6 bases). CDR3 length equals 14 residues. Germline V gene lookup returns CDR1 SEHNR and CDR2 FQNEAQ (reference sequence). V lost 6 bases, J lost 6 bases, and 14 bases lay in between.

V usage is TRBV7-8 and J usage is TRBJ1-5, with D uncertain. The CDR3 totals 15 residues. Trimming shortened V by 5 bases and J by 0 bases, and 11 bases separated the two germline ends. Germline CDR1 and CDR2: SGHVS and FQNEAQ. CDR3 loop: CASSSRGDSNQPQHF. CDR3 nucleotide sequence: TGTGCCAGCAGCAGTCGCGGCGATAGCAATCAGCCCCAGCATTTT.